This T cell receptor (beta chain) was recorded in a study of blood T cells in healthy people across ages. Looked up from germline, CDR1 is LGHDT and CDR2 is YNNKEL (reference sequence). This CDR3 is built from 14 residues. Between the trimmed V and J ends, which lost 5 bases and 15 bases, there was a span of 23 bases. Through a sample-barcoded 5' primer and a J-beta primer mix, a second PCR was run for about 7 to 12 cycles. TCRdb re-analysed the 5' RACE reads in MiXCR, keeping a single row per CDR3 protein. The sample has some 1,500,000 distinct CDR3 sequences, 35% to 45% seen once. The chain links TRBV3-1 to TRBJ2-1; possible D gene TRBD2, 5 bases. This TCR was recovered from a woman in her late teens or twenties in good health. Sequencing was performed on blood. DNA of the CDR3: TGTGCCAGCAGCGCCCCCTCGACGGGAACGCATCGGTTCTTC. Amino acid sequence: CASSAPSTGTHRFF.